These 29 T cell receptor beta chains were all obtained from the same sample, sequenced in a study of cytomegalovirus exposure and HLA in healthy donors. Vbeta (60) and Jbeta (13) primers were used in the PCR. TCRdb's copy holds only in-frame clones and misses some; the assay was immunoSEQ multiplex PCR. The repertoire holds 150,000 to 200,000 clones, roughly 13% seen once, with less than 8.5% in the top ten. Sequencing was done on a sample of PBMCs. These receptors were obtained from a man aged 50-60 years in good health and CMV-seropositive.

The gene calls are TRBV27 and TRBJ2-2; 7 positions agree with TRBD2. V was pared by 1 base and J by 4 bases, with 9 bases of the junction left unmatched. The CDR3 sequence is 17 residues long. CDR1 and CDR2 (germline): MNHEY, SMNVEV (reference sequence). CDR3 sequence reads: CASSLLTSFLGTGELFF. The CDR3 bases are TGTGCCAGCAGTTTATTGACTAGCTTCCTCGGCACCGGGGAGCTGTTTTTT.

The rearrangement uses TRBV11-3 and TRBJ2-1, with 7 positions matching TRBD2. After removal of 5 bases from V and 0 bases from J, the junction contained 4 bases not matched to a gene. This CDR3 comprises 15 residues. Germline V lookup: CDR1 SGHNT, CDR2 YENEEA. The DNA for the CDR3 is TGTGCCAGCAGCCCCGGGGGGAGCTCCTACAATGAGCAGTTCTTC. This translates into CASSPGGSSYNEQFF.

The V call is TRBV5-6, the J call TRBJ2-5, with 9 bases identical to TRBD2. Trimming removed 3 bases from V and 5 bases from J; junction bases left unmatched: 11. From germline, CDR1 is SGHDT and CDR2 YYEEEE. CDR3 length: 16 residues. CDR3 loop: CASSSAGGGALETQYF. As DNA, the CDR3 is TGTGCCAGCAGCTCGGCGGGCGGGGGGGCTCTCGAGACCCAGTACTTC. Variable domain in full (rest from reference TRBV5-6 and TRBJ2-5): DAGVTQSPTHLIKTRGQQVTLRCSPKSGHDTVSWYQQALGQGPQFIFQYYEEEERQRGNFPDRFSGHQFPNYSSELNVNALLLGDSALYLCASSSAGGGALETQYFGPGTRLLVL.

This clone has only a few counts. The chain carries TRBV29-1 and TRBJ2-4; 8 bases map to TRBD1. The junction had 6 bases not matched to a gene; V was cut back by 2 bases and J by 6 bases. There are 14 residues in the CDR3. CDR1 SQVTM and CDR2 ANQGSEA come from the germline V gene. CDR3 nucleotides: TGCAGCGTTGAACGGGGAGGACAGGGAAACATTCAGTACTTC. It specifies CSVERGGQGNIQYF.

This chain connects TRBV6-1 to TRBJ2-3; 8 nucleotides agree with TRBD1. CDR1 and CDR2 (germline): MNHNS, SASEGT. The CDR3 spans 15 residues. V lost 5 bases to trimming and J lost 3 bases; unmatched junction nucleotides: 7. For the CDR3, the DNA is TGTGCCAGCAGTTGGGACAGGCACTTTACAGATACGCAGTATTTT. This encodes CASSWDRHFTDTQYF.

This clone has more than one count but fewer than ten. The rearrangement joins TRBV7-9 to TRBJ2-3; TRBD1 might be the D (6 bases). Trimming removed 5 bases from V and 2 bases from J, with 14 bases in between. Germline CDR1 reads SEHNR; CDR2 reads FQNEAQ (reference sequence). The CDR3 loop spans 15 amino acids. The CDR3 spells CASSPLDSATDTQYF. In DNA form, the CDR3 reads TGTGCCAGCAGCCCCTTGGACAGCGCCACAGATACGCAGTATTTT. Filled out from reference TRBV7-9 and TRBJ2-3, the complete variable domain reads DTGVSQNPRHKITKRGQNVTFRCDPISEHNRLYWYRQTLGQGPEFLTYFQNEAQLEKSRLLSDRFSAERPKGSFSTLEIQRTEQGDSAMYLCASSPLDSATDTQYFGPGTRLTVL.

This clone has a handful of counts. The J gene is TRBJ2-1, the V gene TRBV5-1; D is possibly TRBD2 (5 bases). The CDR3 length is 19 residues. Germline lookup yields CDR1 SGHRS and CDR2 YFSETQ. With 0 bases removed from V and 7 bases from J, the gap between germline ends came to 26 bases. The CDR3 DNA reads TGCGCCAGCAGCTTGGTCCCTAGTACTGATGTGGCCCGGAGGAATGAGCAGTTCTTC. It encodes CASSLVPSTDVARRNEQFF.

This rearrangement joins TRBV5-4 to TRBJ1-4; 7 bases map to TRBD1. Germline trimming cut 3 bases from V and 2 bases from J; bases unmatched to any gene: 1. This CDR3 contains 14 residues. Germline V gene data show CDR1 as SGHNT and CDR2 as YYREEE (reference sequence). CDR3 sequence (DNA): TGTGCCAGCAGCTGGGACAGTACTAATGAAAAACTGTTTTTT. Protein: CASSWDSTNEKLFF. Using reference TRBV5-4 and TRBJ1-4 for the parts outside the CDR3, the full variable domain is ETGVTQSPTHLIKTRGQQVTLRCSSQSGHNTVSWYQQALGQGPQFIFQYYREEENGRGNFPPRFSGLQFPNYSSELNVNALELDDSALYLCASSWDSTNEKLFFGSGTQLSVL.

Only a few counts were recorded for this clone. The V gene is TRBV5-1, the J gene TRBJ2-1, with TRBD2 matching over 10 bases. This CDR3 is built from 17 residues. Trimming removed 4 bases from V and 3 bases from J; junction bases left unmatched: 10. CDR1 and CDR2 from the germline V gene are SGHRS and YFSETQ. CDR3 loop: CASSPGVLAGVYNEQFF. The CDR3 DNA follows: TGCGCCAGCAGCCCGGGGGTCCTAGCGGGGGTCTACAATGAGCAGTTCTTC.

This clone was counted only a few times. CDR3 coding DNA: TGTGCTAGTGGTTTGGTACAGGGCCACGAGCAGTACTTC. Translation gives CASGLVQGHEQYF. The chain carries TRBV12-5 and TRBJ2-7; maybe TRBD1 (6 bases). The V end lost 0 bases, the J end lost 5 bases, and 8 bases lay between the germline ends. This CDR3 region has 13 residues. Germline V gives CDR1 LGHNT, CDR2 FRNRAP.

V gene TRBV15 combines with J gene TRBJ2-5; no reliable D call. Trimming shortened V by 5 bases and J by 2 bases, and 9 bases separated the two germline ends. The germline V gene encodes CDR1 LNHNV and CDR2 YYDKDF (reference sequence). CDR3 length: 13 residues. The CDR3 DNA reads as TGTGCCACCAGCCCGGGTGGTCAAGAGACCCAGTACTTC. As protein: CATSPGGQETQYF.

This clone occurred a few times. The chain has TRBV20-1 and TRBJ1-2; D uncertain. The CDR3 loop spans 11 amino acids. Trimming removed 6 bases from V and 8 bases from J, with 13 bases in between. CDR1 is DFQATT, CDR2 SNEGSKA, per germline (reference sequence). The CDR3 loop is CSATEGEGYTF. The CDR3, as DNA: TGCAGTGCCACGGAGGGTGAAGGCTACACCTTC.

This clone has more than one count but fewer than ten. The CDR3 bases are TGTGCCAGCAGGCCGACAGGTCTCTCCTACGAGCAGTACTTC. It encodes CASRPTGLSYEQYF. The V and J genes are TRBV7-9 and TRBJ2-7, with D possibly being TRBD1 (6 bases). V lost 6 bases to trimming and J lost 0 bases, with 12 bases between them. CDR3 length: 14 amino acids. Germline V gives CDR1 SEHNR, CDR2 FQNEAQ (reference sequence). Using reference TRBV7-9 and TRBJ2-7 for the parts outside the CDR3, the full variable domain is DTGVSQNPRHKITKRGQNVTFRCDPISEHNRLYWYRQTLGQGPEFLTYFQNEAQLEKSRLLSDRFSAERPKGSFSTLEIQRTEQGDSAMYLCASRPTGLSYEQYFGPGTRLTVT.

J is TRBJ1-5 and V is TRBV7-2, with 8 bases identical to TRBD1. Germline CDR1 SGHTA, CDR2 FQGNSA. The CDR3 spans 14 residues. With 4 bases clipped from V and 5 bases from J, the junction kept 4 bases outside the gene matches. DNA of the CDR3: TGTGCCAGCAGCTCTAGGACAGGGCATCAGCCCCAGCATTTT. This codes for CASSSRTGHQPQHF.

This clone was counted only a few times. The rearrangement links TRBV7-3 to TRBJ2-1; D is possibly TRBD1 (6 bases). The CDR3 consists of 12 residues. The V end was cut by 5 bases, the J end by 6 bases, with 8 bases between. Germline V gene lookup returns CDR1 SGHTA and CDR2 FQGTGA. The CDR3 nucleotides read TGTGCCAGCAGCGAGGACAGCAATGAGCAGTTCTTC. Translation: CASSEDSNEQFF.

There are a few counts of this clone. This rearrangement joins TRBV9 to TRBJ1-4; TRBD1 might be the D (6 bases). The CDR3 runs to 15 residues. With 0 bases removed from V and 5 bases from J, the gap between germline ends came to 11 bases. The germline CDR1 and CDR2 sequences are SGDLS and YYNGEE. The CDR3 spells CASSVDQGLNEKLFF. CDR3 nucleotide sequence: TGTGCCAGCAGCGTAGATCAGGGGTTAAATGAAAAACTGTTTTTT.

V gene TRBV5-4 combines with J gene TRBJ1-2; D might be TRBD1 (5 bases). With 0 bases removed from V and 8 bases from J, the gap between germline ends came to 11 bases. The germline V gene encodes CDR1 SGHNT and CDR2 YYREEE (reference sequence). The CDR3 covers 13 residues. CDR3 in amino acids: CASSLEGTRGYTF. CDR3 DNA sequence: TGTGCCAGCAGCTTGGAGGGGACTCGGGGCTACACCTTC.

This clone was observed a handful of times. The chain uses TRBV10-2 and TRBJ2-2; TRBD1 is a possible D gene (6 bases). Germline loops: CDR1 WSHSY, CDR2 SAAADI. The V and J ends lost 8 bases and 1 base respectively, with 11 bases between them. CDR3 length equals 14 residues. CDR3 amino acids: CASGTGLNTGELFF. CDR3 DNA sequence: TGCGCCAGCGGTACAGGGCTGAACACCGGGGAGCTGTTTTTT.

This clone was counted between two and nine times. The genes are TRBV29-1 and TRBJ2-3; 9 bases match TRBD1. Trimming removed 1 base from V and 1 base from J; junction bases left unmatched: 3. CDR1 SQVTM and CDR2 ANQGSEA come from the germline V gene. This CDR3 comprises 15 residues. The CDR3 DNA reads as TGCAGCGTTGAAGGTTGGGACAGGGGCACAGATACGCAGTATTTT. This translates into CSVEGWDRGTDTQYF.

The chain has TRBV16 and TRBJ2-5, with TRBD1 matching over 7 bases. The CDR3 length is 14 residues. Germline CDR1 reads KGHSY; CDR2 reads FQNENV. V dropped 5 bases and J dropped 3; count of bases not matched to a gene: 6. The CDR3 loop reads CASSWDSYKETQYF. The DNA for the CDR3 is TGTGCCAGCAGCTGGGACAGTTACAAAGAGACCCAGTACTTC.

The chain employs TRBV27 and TRBJ1-6; TRBD1 aligns across 7 bases. V was clipped by 5 bases and J by 9 bases; unmatched bases: 10. The CDR3 has 15 residues. CDR1 is MNHEY, CDR2 SMNVEV, per germline (reference sequence). The CDR3 here is CASSREQGMGSPLHF. The CDR3, as DNA: TGTGCCAGCAGTCGGGAACAGGGGATGGGTTCACCCCTCCACTTT.

This chain connects TRBV5-1 to TRBJ1-5; tentatively, D is TRBD1 (6 bases). Between the trimmed V and J ends, which lost 5 bases and 7 bases, there was a span of 13 bases. CDR3 length: 13 amino acids. The germline V gene has CDR1 SGHRS and CDR2 YFSETQ. The CDR3 bases are TGCGCCAGCAGTATTGTACAGGGACAGCCCCAGCATTTT. Its protein product is CASSIVQGQPQHF.

The rearrangement joins TRBV29-1 to TRBJ2-5, with D tentatively TRBD2 (6 bases). The length of the CDR3 is 14 residues. V lost 6 bases, J lost 4 bases, and 18 bases lay in between. Germline-derived CDR1 and CDR2 are SQVTM and ANQGSEA. CDR3 nucleotide sequence: TGCAGCGTGGACCCTACACTAGCCCCAGAGACCCAGTACTTC. This sequence encodes CSVDPTLAPETQYF.

The chain links TRBV6-5 to TRBJ1-1; the D is unclear. V shed 4 bases and J shed 5 bases, with 14 bases lying between them. The germline V gene has CDR1 MNHEY and CDR2 SVGAGI. The CDR3 is 14 amino acids. The CDR3 DNA reads as TGTGCCAGCAGTTTTTACTCGTCTAGGACTGAAGCTTTCTTT. It specifies CASSFYSSRTEAFF.

This clone has only a few counts. The rearrangement joins TRBV5-4 to TRBJ1-2; the match to TRBD1 covers 9 bases. V dropped 4 bases and J dropped 5; count of bases not matched to a gene: 9. The CDR3 has 15 amino acids. Germline CDR1 is SGHNT and CDR2 is YYREEE (reference sequence). In DNA form, the CDR3 reads TGTGCCAGCAGCCCCGGCGGGACAGGGACATATGGCTACACCTTC. Its protein is CASSPGGTGTYGYTF.

The chain combines TRBV5-1 with TRBJ1-2, with D possibly TRBD1 on 5 matching bases. The V gene lost 3 bases and the J gene lost 8 bases, with 20 bases spanning the gap. The CDR3 is 15 amino acids. CDR1 is SGHRS and CDR2 is YFSETQ in the germline V gene. The CDR3 is CASSYAMTVSYGYTF. The CDR3 DNA sequence: TGCGCCAGCAGCTACGCGATGACAGTTTCTTACGGCTACACCTTC.

This chain links TRBV6-5 with TRBJ2-7, with TRBD2 matching over 7 bases. From germline, CDR1 is MNHEY and CDR2 SVGAGI. V shed 6 bases, J shed 7 bases, and the junction held 6 bases outside the gene matches. The CDR3 spans 12 residues. This CDR3 is CASSTPGGEQYV. The CDR3, as DNA: TGTGCCAGCAGCACCCCCGGGGGGGAGCAGTACGTC.

The chain has TRBV4-3 and TRBJ2-2; tentative D call: TRBD1 (5 bases). CDR1 is LGHNA and CDR2 is YSLEER in the germline V gene. V was shortened by 4 bases and J by 1 base, with 13 bases between the two germline ends. This CDR3 spans 16 amino acids. This CDR3 reads CASSPTGRVNTGELFF. CDR3 DNA sequence: TGCGCCAGCAGCCCTACCGGCAGGGTGAACACCGGGGAGCTGTTTTTT.

This clone has only a few counts. This chain joins TRBV7-2 and TRBJ1-5; TRBD1 matches at 9 bases. The V gene's germline CDR1 is SGHTA and CDR2 FQGNSA. V lost 5 bases to trimming and J lost 4 bases; unmatched junction nucleotides: 3. The length of the CDR3 is 14 residues. The CDR3 here is CASSHRGPNQPQHF. The CDR3 DNA reads as TGTGCCAGCAGCCACAGGGGGCCGAATCAGCCCCAGCATTTT.